The sequence of this T cell receptor (beta chain) was determined in a study of T cell responses to AZD1222 COVID-19 vaccine. General observations from the study: Sampling captured repertoires only after the peak T cell response. White British people made up most donors, females outnumbered males, and clonal diversity was possibly underestimated. Nearly half of unique spike-specific TCRs reportedly avoided B.1.351 and B.1.1.7 mutated regions.

Germline CDR1 and CDR2: SQVTM and ANQGSEA. Trimming removed 1 base from V and 0 bases from J, with 7 bases in between. The CDR3 loop spans 13 amino acids. This clone was observed a single time. Its cognate antigen is unknown. Libraries were prepared by immunoSEQ multiplex PCR; TCRdb keeps only in-frame clonotypes and omits some of them. This sample has approximately 35,000 clones, with less than 90% found just once. This chain uses TRBV29-1 with TRBJ2-7; D might be TRBD1 (6 bases). The sample was peripheral blood, taken on day 0 of AZD1222 vaccination. The clonotype comes from an adult in good health. The DNA for the CDR3 is TGCAGCGTTGAAGTGGACAGCTCCTACGAGCAGTACTTC. This sequence encodes CSVEVDSSYEQYF.